Shown below are 29 T cell receptor beta chains from a single sample sequenced in a study of read filtering for tumor transcriptome and immune sequencing. This library used 300 to 450 ng RNA and molecular barcoded adaptors spanning alpha/delta and beta/gamma chains. TCRdb itself ran the reads through MiXCR, one entry per CDR3 protein. The data contain about 39,000 distinct CDR3 sequences, 12% to 15% of them seen just once; the ten biggest clones take up around 18%. The sample comprised a population of CD138-negative cells sorted from bone marrow. The source of these receptors is a donor aged 40 or older with multiple myeloma.

This clonotype was picked up many times. The J gene is TRBJ2-2, the V gene TRBV20-1, with TRBD2 matching 10 bases. The CDR3 contains 14 residues. The junction had 9 bases not matched to a gene; V was cut back by 6 bases and J by 8 bases. From germline, CDR1 is DFQATT and CDR2 SNEGSKA (reference sequence). The CDR3 here is CSAPRLAGAGELFF. CDR3 in DNA: TGCAGTGCCCCCCGGCTAGCGGGGGCAGGGGAGCTGTTTTTT.

This clonotype was found many times. The V and J genes are TRBV28 and TRBJ2-1; D gene ambiguous. Germline V gene lookup returns CDR1 MDHEN and CDR2 SYDVKM. The CDR3 is 15 amino acids. Trimming took 2 bases from V and 0 from J, leaving 8 bases between them. CDR3 residues: CASSLIPSSYNEQFF. Here the CDR3 DNA reads TGTGCCAGCAGTTTAATCCCGAGCTCCTACAATGAGCAGTTCTTC.

There are many counts of this clonotype. The CDR3 region is CASSSRTGGLSPLHF. CDR3 in DNA: TGTGCCAGCAGTTCCCGGACAGGGGGCTTGTCACCCCTCCACTTT. The chain links TRBV6-5 to TRBJ1-6, with 11 bases lining up with TRBD1. V trimming: 4 bases; J trimming: 10 bases; junction bases outside the gene matches: 6. Germline V CDR1 and CDR2: MNHEY, SVGAGI. The CDR3 loop spans 15 amino acids.

This clonotype was counted between two and nine times. The gene calls are TRBV6-2 or TRBV6-3 and TRBJ2-2; TRBD1 agrees at 9 bases. The CDR3 is 16 residues long. The germline gives CDR1 MNHEY, CDR2 SVGEGT. Trimming removed 11 bases from V and 4 bases from J; junction bases left unmatched: 14. CDR3 protein: CAARGRGQGFTGELFF. CDR3 DNA: TGTGCCGCCAGGGGCAGGGGACAGGGATTCACCGGGGAGCTGTTTTTT.

About this clonotype: One base separates it from a far larger clone, so it is likely a read error. No conserved phenylalanine or tryptophan ends this CDR3, so it is likely a read error. This chain uses TRBV4-2 with TRBJ1-4; TRBD1 might be the D (6 bases). With 8 bases removed from V and 4 bases from J, the gap between germline ends came to 14 bases. Germline V gene data show CDR1 as LGHNA and CDR2 as YNFKEQ. The CDR3 spans 14 residues. In DNA, the CDR3 is TGTGCCAGCGGGGGCGGACCTTTTAATGAAAAACTGTTTTCT. It encodes CASGGGPFNEKLFS.

The table lists this clonotype with a few counts. This rearrangement joins TRBV27 to TRBJ1-1, with TRBD1 matching 7 bases. The CDR3 is made up of 15 amino acids. V trimming: 4 bases; J trimming: 1 base; junction bases outside the gene matches: 6. The germline CDR1 and CDR2 sequences are MNHEY and SMNVEV (reference sequence). The DNA of the CDR3 is TGTGCCAGCAGTTCGGGCAGGGGGACGAACACTGAAGCTTTCTTT. Translating it yields CASSSGRGTNTEAFF.

This clonotype was seen ten or more times. The J gene is TRBJ2-3, the V gene TRBV28; no clear D. The CDR3 length is 13 residues. Trimming took 1 base from V and 8 from J, leaving 10 bases between them. In germline, CDR1 is MDHEN, CDR2 SYDVKM. In DNA form, the CDR3 reads TGTGCCAGCAGTTTATCTAACACGGGTACGCAGTATTTT. This codes for CASSLSNTGTQYF.

This clonotype was observed many times. This chain connects TRBV2 to TRBJ2-4; 8 bases are a match to TRBD2. Germline assignment: CDR1 SNHLY and CDR2 FYNNEI. Losses at the gene ends were 4 bases for V and 1 base for J; bases not matched to a gene: 3. There are 15 residues in the CDR3. In DNA, the CDR3 is TGTGCCAGCAGTGGAGCGGGGGTGGCCAAAAACATTCAGTACTTC. Amino acids: CASSGAGVAKNIQYF.

This clonotype was recorded at least ten times. The chain couples TRBV20-1 to TRBJ1-5; no clear D gene. CDR1 and CDR2 from the germline V gene are DFQATT and SNEGSKA (reference sequence). Trimming pared 1 base from V and 0 bases from J, leaving 4 bases between. This CDR3 comprises 13 residues. For the CDR3, the DNA is TGCAGTGCTAGAGTTACTAGCAATCAGCCCCAGCATTTT. Its translation is CSARVTSNQPQHF.

There are many counts of this clonotype. The rearrangement uses TRBV20-1 and TRBJ1-2, with D unclear. CDR1 and CDR2 (germline): DFQATT, SNEGSKA (reference sequence). The V end was cut by 4 bases, the J end by 4 bases, with 7 bases between. This CDR3 is built from 11 residues. CDR3 region: CSANPFYGYTF. DNA of the CDR3: TGCAGTGCTAACCCCTTCTATGGCTACACCTTC.

A remark on this clonotype: A read error may explain this, as a much larger clone is one base away. Lacking the conserved final phenylalanine or tryptophan, this CDR3 likely reflects a read error. The V gene is TRBV6-6, the J gene TRBJ1-2, with D possibly matching TRBD1 (5 bases). Trimming left V 5 bases short and J 6 bases short, with 13 bases between. Germline V gene lookup returns CDR1 MNHNY and CDR2 SVGAGI (reference sequence). The CDR3 is 13 amino acids. The DNA of the CDR3 is TGTGCCAGCAGTCCTTCAGGGATAGATGGCTACACCTCC. Its translation is CASSPSGIDGYTS.

This clonotype was counted at least ten times. This chain links TRBV3-1 with TRBJ1-1, with TRBD1 matching over 8 bases. There are 17 residues in the CDR3. The ends lost 3 bases at V and 5 bases at J; junction bases unmatched: 14. Per the germline V gene, CDR1 is LGHDT and CDR2 is YNNKEL (reference sequence). The CDR3 DNA reads TGTGCCAGCAGCCAGGATGTGGGGGCAGGGGGCTCGACTGAAGCTTTCTTT. Its protein is CASSQDVGAGGSTEAFF. Drawing the rest from reference TRBV3-1 and TRBJ1-1, the complete variable domain is DTAVSQTPKYLVTQMGNDKSIKCEQNLGHDTMYWYKQDSKKFLKIMFSYNNKELIINETVPNRFSPKSPDKAHLNLHINSLELGDSAVYFCASSQDVGAGGSTEAFFGQGTRLTVV.

This clonotype was observed many times. CDR3: CSARQGRVLNEQFF. The CDR3 DNA is TGCAGCGCTCGACAGGGCAGAGTTCTCAATGAGCAGTTCTTC. V is TRBV29-1 and J is TRBJ2-1; 7 bases are shared with TRBD1. Trimming took 7 bases from V and 6 from J; bases not matched to a gene: 12. The CDR3 length is 14 residues. From germline, CDR1 is SQVTM and CDR2 ANQGSEA.

The table lists this clonotype with many counts. The chain employs TRBV7-3 and TRBJ2-1; a weak D match, TRBD2 (5 bases). Germline V CDR1 and CDR2: SGHTA, FQGTGA. This CDR3 spans 14 amino acids. V was cut by 3 bases and J by 7 bases, with 13 bases left in between. In DNA, the CDR3 is TGTGCCAGCAGCTTCGGAGACCCGGGAAATGAGCAGTTCTTC. Translating it yields CASSFGDPGNEQFF. Drawing the rest from reference TRBV7-3 and TRBJ2-1, the complete variable domain is GAGVSQTPSNKVTEKGKYVELRCDPISGHTALYWYRQSLGQGPEFLIYFQGTGAADDSGLPNDRFFAVRPEGSVSTLKIQRTERGDSAVYLCASSFGDPGNEQFFGPGTRLTVL.

This clonotype was counted only a few times. A read error may be the cause here, since a much bigger clone is one base away. This chain links TRBV29-1 with TRBJ1-4; D uncertain. Germline V lookup: CDR1 SQVTM, CDR2 ANQGSEA. The CDR3 runs 11 residues. CDR3: CSVSDREKRFF. CDR3 coding DNA: TGCAGCGTCTCGGACCGTGAAAAACGGTTTTTT.

In its sample, this clonotype is medium-sized. The V and J genes are TRBV7-2 and TRBJ2-1; 8 nucleotides line up with TRBD2. Germline trimming cut 8 bases from V and 2 bases from J; bases unmatched to any gene: 5. Germline CDR1 reads SGHTA; CDR2 reads FQGNSA. The CDR3 is 14 residues long. Written as DNA, the CDR3 is TGTGCCAGCCAGACGGGAGGGACCTACAATGAGCAGTTCTTC. Protein product: CASQTGGTYNEQFF.

This clonotype was seen many times. The chain employs TRBV18 and TRBJ2-7, with D unclear. V was trimmed by 5 bases and J by 1 base, leaving 12 bases between them. CDR1 KGHSH and CDR2 LQKENI come from the germline V gene. The CDR3 covers 14 residues. The CDR3 loop reads CASSISGSSYEQYF. The DNA of the CDR3 is TGTGCCAGCTCAATTTCCGGGTCTTCCTACGAGCAGTACTTC.

The chain employs TRBV7-2 and TRBJ2-3; D may be TRBD1 (6 bases). Trimming removed 2 bases from V and 3 bases from J, with 15 bases in between. CDR1 and CDR2 from the germline V gene are SGHTA and FQGNSA. The CDR3 is 16 amino acids. The CDR3: CASSLHRVKGTDTQYF. The CDR3 DNA sequence: TGTGCCAGCAGCTTACACAGGGTGAAGGGGACAGATACGCAGTATTTT. Drawing the rest from reference TRBV7-2 and TRBJ2-3, the complete variable domain is GAGVSQSPSNKVTEKGKDVELRCDPISGHTALYWYRQSLGQGLEFLIYFQGNSAPDKSGLPSDRFSAERTGGSVSTLTIQRTQQEDSAVYLCASSLHRVKGTDTQYFGPGTRLTVL.

This clonotype was seen ten or more times. The chain couples TRBV12-3 or TRBV12-4 to TRBJ2-5; 13 bases agree with TRBD2. The CDR3 runs to 17 residues. V shed 5 bases and J 2 bases; nucleotides not matched to a gene: 8. This chain's CDR3 is CASSLGTSGTLQETQYF. DNA of the CDR3: TGTGCCAGCAGTCTCGGGACTAGCGGGACCCTTCAAGAGACCCAGTACTTC.

In regard to this clonotype: As the CDR3 is not closed by the conserved phenylalanine or tryptophan, this likely results from a read error. The V and J genes are TRBV11-3 and TRBJ2-3; TRBD1 aligns across 11 bases. This CDR3 comprises 15 residues. The germline CDR1 and CDR2 sequences are SGHNT and YENEEA. V lost 3 bases and J lost 3; bases outside the gene matches: 2. The CDR3 region is CASSLGQGVTDTQYL. The CDR3 nucleotides read TGTGCCAGCAGCTTGGGACAGGGGGTTACAGATACGCAGTATTTA.

This clonotype showed up many times. The CDR3 is CASSGGVLYNEQFF. DNA for the CDR3: TGCGCCAGCAGCGGCGGGGTTTTATACAATGAGCAGTTCTTC. This chain uses TRBV5-1 with TRBJ2-1; possible D gene TRBD2, 6 bases. V was clipped by 4 bases and J by 4 bases, with 12 bases between them. The CDR3 has 14 residues. The germline gives CDR1 SGHRS, CDR2 YFSETQ.

This clonotype was counted many times. The chain combines TRBV9 with TRBJ1-1; the D is unclear. Trimming left V 3 bases short and J 3 bases short, with 12 bases between. The CDR3 loop spans 14 amino acids. The germline V gene has CDR1 SGDLS and CDR2 YYNGEE. The CDR3 nucleotides read TGTGCCAGCAGCGGGGAACCGGGAGACACTGAAGCTTTCTTT. The encoded protein is CASSGEPGDTEAFF.

By share, this clonotype ranks as medium-sized (0.01 to 0.1%). The rearrangement links TRBV28 to TRBJ2-1; a weak D match, TRBD2 (6 bases). V was clipped by 3 bases and J by 5 bases, with 26 bases between them. The CDR3 has 19 residues. Germline assignment: CDR1 MDHEN and CDR2 SYDVKM. The CDR3 DNA reads as TGTGCCAGCAGTTTCCCCGGAAGGGAGGTGCTGAACAGCGACAATGAGCAGTTCTTC. It is translated as CASSFPGREVLNSDNEQFF.

This clonotype was found many times. This sequence joins TRBV18 and TRBJ1-1; 9 bases align to TRBD1. The CDR3 extends over 16 amino acids. V was pared by 5 bases and J by 2 bases, with 9 bases of the junction left unmatched. CDR1 KGHSH and CDR2 LQKENI come from the germline V gene. The CDR3 sequence: CASSSSGTGSNTEAFF. The CDR3 DNA follows: TGTGCCAGCTCATCCTCCGGGACAGGGTCTAACACTGAAGCTTTCTTT. Combining the CDR3 with reference TRBV18 and TRBJ1-1 gives the whole variable domain NAGVMQNPRHLVRRRGQEARLRCSPMKGHSHVYWYRQLPEEGLKFMVYLQKENIIDESGMPKERFSAEFPKEGPSILRIQQVVRGDSAAYFCASSSSGTGSNTEAFFGQGTRLTVV.

This clonotype was counted many times. This chain connects TRBV2 to TRBJ1-1; D gene ambiguous. The V end was cut by 3 bases, the J end by 0 bases, with 8 bases between. The CDR3 has 14 amino acids. In germline, CDR1 is SNHLY, CDR2 FYNNEI. This chain's CDR3 is CASSERSMNTEAFF. CDR3 DNA sequence: TGTGCCAGCAGTGAGCGGAGCATGAACACTGAAGCTTTCTTT.

The gene calls are TRBV11-2 and TRBJ2-5; 7 bases align to TRBD2. The CDR3 has 17 residues. Germline trimming cut 2 bases from V and 7 bases from J; bases unmatched to any gene: 16. CDR1 and CDR2 from the germline V gene are SGHAT and FQNNGV. The CDR3 here is CASSLRGAAGLAGTQYF. The CDR3 DNA follows: TGTGCCAGCAGCTTAAGGGGTGCAGCGGGGTTAGCAGGGACCCAGTACTTC.

The sample holds many counts of this clonotype. The chain joins TRBV6-1 to TRBJ1-2; D not resolved. Deletions cut 5 bases from V and 6 bases from J, with 16 bases between. This CDR3 contains 14 residues. Germline assignment: CDR1 MNHNS and CDR2 SASEGT. CDR3 sequence: CASSSDGVLHGYTF. The CDR3 bases are TGTGCCAGCAGTTCGGACGGCGTCCTACATGGCTACACCTTC.

This clonotype occurred many times. As DNA, the CDR3 is TGTGCCAGCAGCTTATCTTCTCAGGCCACTGAAGCTTTCTTT. It specifies CASSLSSQATEAFF. The genes are TRBV7-3 and TRBJ1-1; D remains unclear. The V gene lost 2 bases and the J gene lost 4 bases, with 11 bases spanning the gap. The CDR3 sequence is 14 residues long. Germline lookup yields CDR1 SGHTA and CDR2 FQGTGA.

Ten or more counts support this clonotype. The V call is TRBV30, the J call TRBJ1-1; D uncertain. V was trimmed by 6 bases and J by 3 bases, leaving 8 bases between them. CDR1 and CDR2 (germline): GTSNPN, SVGIG (reference sequence). This CDR3 comprises 11 residues. The CDR3 is CACSGYTEAFF. Here the CDR3 DNA reads TGTGCCTGTTCGGGGTACACTGAAGCTTTCTTT.